The 8 T cell receptor beta chains in this list originate from one sample, sequenced in a study of cytomegalovirus exposure and HLA in healthy donors. Amplification used 60 Vbeta primers and 13 Jbeta primers. Libraries were prepared by immunoSEQ multiplex PCR; TCRdb keeps only in-frame clonotypes and omits some of them. The sample has approximately 100,000 clones, about three quarters seen once. What was sequenced was PBMCs. The receptors originated from a woman younger than 30 in good health and CMV-seropositive.

The gene calls are TRBV6-1 and TRBJ2-1; 7 nucleotides align to TRBD1. V shed 6 bases and J 4 bases; nucleotides not matched to a gene: 3. CDR3 size: 13 residues. The germline CDR1 and CDR2 sequences are MNHNS and SASEGT. CDR3 sequence (DNA): TGTGCCAGCAGGGTGGGACAGTACAATGAGCAGTTCTTC. Translated: CASRVGQYNEQFF.

This rearrangement joins TRBV30 to TRBJ1-5, with TRBD1 identical over 7 bases. V was pared by 2 bases and J by 1 base, with 2 bases of the junction left unmatched. Germline-derived CDR1 and CDR2 are GTSNPN and SVGIG (reference sequence). There are 14 residues in the CDR3. In DNA, the CDR3 is TGTGCCTGGAGTAGGGGACAGAGCAATCAGCCCCAGCATTTT. Its protein product is CAWSRGQSNQPQHF.

V and J are TRBV30 and TRBJ2-7; 12 nucleotides agree with TRBD2. Per germline, CDR1 GTSNPN and CDR2 SVGIG (reference sequence). With 5 bases clipped from V and 4 bases from J, the junction kept 3 bases outside the gene matches. CDR3 length equals 13 residues. CDR3 sequence (DNA): TGTGCCTGGGGACTAGCGGGACTATACGAGCAGTACTTC. Protein product: CAWGLAGLYEQYF.

The chain has TRBV19 and TRBJ2-1, with 7 bases identical to TRBD1. The V gene end was trimmed by 3 bases and the J gene end by 7 bases; junction bases not matched to a gene: 12. The CDR3 covers 16 residues. The germline gives CDR1 LNHDA, CDR2 SQIVND (reference sequence). The CDR3 protein is CASSIGRTGGSNEQFF. CDR3 bases: TGTGCCAGTAGTATCGGTCGGACAGGTGGGTCGAATGAGCAGTTCTTC.

V gene TRBV28 combines with J gene TRBJ2-7; 7 bases agree with TRBD1. This CDR3 comprises 15 residues. Germline V lookup: CDR1 MDHEN, CDR2 SYDVKM. The ends lost 6 bases at V and 6 bases at J; junction bases unmatched: 14. CDR3 residues: CASSPNPFAGGEQYF. The CDR3 bases are TGTGCCAGCAGCCCCAACCCCTTTGCAGGGGGCGAGCAGTACTTC.

This chain joins TRBV30 and TRBJ2-7; TRBD1 agrees at 10 bases. CDR3 size: 13 residues. Trimming cost V 4 bases and J 7 bases; bases outside gene matches: 7. Germline V gene lookup returns CDR1 GTSNPN and CDR2 SVGIG (reference sequence). The CDR3 spells CAWTRQGAWEQYF. The CDR3 DNA sequence: TGTGCCTGGACGAGACAGGGGGCTTGGGAGCAGTACTTC.

This chain connects TRBV4-2 to TRBJ1-1, with 7 bases identical to TRBD1. Losses at the gene ends were 4 bases for V and 8 bases for J; bases not matched to a gene: 7. CDR1 and CDR2 (germline): LGHNA, YNFKEQ. The CDR3 has 13 residues. The CDR3 nucleotides read TGTGCCAGCAGCCGGGGACAGCCCGGGGAAGCTTTCTTT. Amino acid sequence: CASSRGQPGEAFF.

The rearrangement joins TRBV28 to TRBJ2-2, with 12 bases identical to TRBD2. CDR1 is MDHEN and CDR2 is SYDVKM in the germline V gene. The CDR3 is 15 amino acids. With 6 bases clipped from V and 6 bases from J, the junction kept 5 bases outside the gene matches. CDR3 region: CASSLRLAGAGELFF. The CDR3 DNA is TGTGCCAGCAGCCTAAGACTAGCGGGAGCCGGGGAGCTGTTTTTT.